This T cell receptor (beta chain) was retrieved from a study of cytomegalovirus exposure and HLA in healthy donors. Study-level results: A later analysis appeared to link common viral pathogens to several of the most significant clusters. Sequencing probably produced one cluster of sequence variants that were highly shared. Reports indicate that TCR beta sequences accurately predicted the HLA-A and HLA-B alleles of most subjects. With later analysis, a missense DCLRE1C variant became linked to TCR beta V- and J-gene trimming.

Points on this clone: Its antigen is unknown.

The PCR made use of 60 Vbeta and 13 Jbeta primers. Using immunoSEQ multiplex PCR, the repertoire was profiled, and TCRdb retains in-frame clones only, with some absent. The table shows approximately 190,000 clones, with over 65% occurring only once. Germline V gives CDR1 MNHNS, CDR2 SASEGT. The CDR3 covers 14 residues. Trimming cost V 6 bases and J 7 bases; bases outside gene matches: 6. The rearrangement uses TRBV6-1 and TRBJ2-5; the match to TRBD2 covers 12 bases. The receptor was derived from a woman aged 50 to 60 in good health and CMV-seropositive. Sequenced: PBMCs. The CDR3 protein is CASSALAGGGTQYF. The CDR3 nucleotides read TGTGCCAGCAGCGCACTAGCGGGGGGTGGGACCCAGTACTTC.